This T cell receptor beta chain was recorded in a study of CXCR3-negative and CXCR3-positive naive CD8 T cells. The study made its TRB cDNA libraries by 5' RACE, adding UMI labels. TCRdb reworked the 5' RACE reads into one entry per CDR3 protein, no DNA. Recorded for this sample: about 130,000 distinct CDR3 sequences. CDR3 length equals 14 residues. Germline V gene lookup returns CDR1 MNHNS and CDR2 SASEGT. This clonotype originated in a human donor in good health. Some clones in this sample may be carry-over from other donors' samples. Input material: naive CXCR3- CD8+ T cells from blood. Subset described: CD45RO-CCR7+CD27+CD95- naive CD8+ T cells lacking CXCR3 (TNR3-). The chain combines TRBV6-1 with TRBJ2-2; the TCRdb D gene call, TRBD2, has no DNA to confirm it. Here the CDR3 reads CASPGTLNTGELFF.